Each of the 9 T cell receptor beta chains below was sequenced from the same sample in a study of tumor-infiltrating lymphocytes in glioblastoma multiforme. Multiple V-beta primers and a C-beta primer amplified TCRB from RNA. TCRdb passed the multiplex PCR reads through MiXCR, listing each CDR3 protein once. The data contain 13,000 or so distinct CDR3 sequences, roughly 60% of them singletons. Sequencing was done on a sample of brain tumor tissue. These receptors were collected from a male donor with glioblastoma.

The table lists this clonotype with a count of one. The CDR3 DNA reads TGTGCCATCAGTCCCCTTCGGGGCGAGCAGTACTTC. Translating gives CAISPLRGEQYF. This chain links TRBV10-3 with TRBJ2-7; D may be TRBD2 (5 bases). The germline V and J ends were trimmed by 5 bases and 6 bases, with 11 bases remaining between them. Germline CDR1 is ENHRY and CDR2 is SYGVKD. The CDR3 covers 12 residues.

J is TRBJ2-7 and V is TRBV10-2; TRBD1 aligns across 8 bases. V trimming: 0 bases; J trimming: 5 bases; junction bases outside the gene matches: 6. Looked up from germline, CDR1 is WSHSY and CDR2 is SAAADI. The CDR3 covers 15 residues. This CDR3 reads CASSESRTGKDEQYF. For the CDR3, the DNA is TGCGCCAGCAGTGAGTCAAGGACAGGGAAGGACGAGCAGTACTTC.

V and J are TRBV20-1 and TRBJ2-2; perhaps TRBD2 as D (6 bases). V gave up 6 bases and J gave up 7 bases, with 18 bases separating them. Per the germline V gene, CDR1 is DFQATT and CDR2 is SNEGSKA (reference sequence). This CDR3 has 14 amino acids. The DNA of the CDR3 is TGCAGTGCCAGCAGGGACTTGATCATCGGGGAGCTGTTTTTT. It encodes CSASRDLIIGELFF.

The chain uses TRBV5-5 and TRBJ2-7; D might be TRBD2 (6 bases). V was shortened by 4 bases and J by 5 bases, with 16 bases between the two germline ends. The CDR3 runs 14 residues. From germline, CDR1 is SGHKS and CDR2 YYEKEE (reference sequence). The CDR3 spells CASSLSGSDNEQYF. The CDR3 DNA reads as TGTGCCAGCAGCCTTTCCGGGAGCGATAACGAGCAGTACTTC.

This clonotype has just one count. The final CDR3 position lacks the conserved phenylalanine or tryptophan, pointing to a likely read error. The genes are TRBV11-2 and TRBJ2-7, with D possibly TRBD2 on 6 matching bases. Germline CDR1 is SGHAT and CDR2 is FQNNGV. The CDR3 loop spans 13 amino acids. CDR3 in DNA: TGTACCAGCAGCTCTCGGGAGACCTACGAGCAGTACTTA. It encodes CTSSSRETYEQYL.

Regarding this clonotype: At one of its ends the junction is not consistent with the germline gene, which may arise from a read error. J is TRBJ2-7 and V is TRBV5-6, with D perhaps matching TRBD2 (5 bases). Germline V gene lookup returns CDR1 SGHDT and CDR2 YYEEEE. This CDR3 spans 15 amino acids. The CDR3 DNA reads as TGTACCAGTAGCTTGGGAGTCACTTGGACCTACGAGCAGTACTTC. Its translation is CTSSLGVTWTYEQYF.

This clonotype is medium-sized. The chain combines TRBV20-1 with TRBJ2-5; a possible D gene is TRBD1 (5 bases). The ends were cut back, 6 bases at V and 7 bases at J, with 15 bases in the middle. The CDR3 has 12 residues. CDR1 is DFQATT and CDR2 is SNEGSKA in the germline V gene (reference sequence). The CDR3 here is CSAQTALGTQYF. The CDR3 nucleotides read TGCAGTGCGCAGACAGCCTTGGGGACCCAGTACTTC.

This sequence joins TRBV11-2 and TRBJ2-1; unclear D gene. The CDR3 length is 14 residues. Germline V lookup: CDR1 SGHAT, CDR2 FQNNGV. Between the trimmed V and J ends, which lost 0 bases and 9 bases, there was a span of 12 bases. This CDR3 reads CASSLDRRRGEQFF. The CDR3 DNA sequence: TGTGCCAGCAGCTTAGATCGACGGCGTGGTGAGCAGTTCTTC.

This clonotype counts as medium-sized. The genes are TRBV29-1 and TRBJ2-1; 8 nucleotides align to TRBD2. This CDR3 has 13 residues. The V gene end was trimmed by 7 bases and the J gene end by 5 bases; junction bases not matched to a gene: 7. Germline CDR1 SQVTM, CDR2 ANQGSEA. DNA of the CDR3: TGCAGCGCTCATAAACTAGCGGACAATGAGCAGTTCTTC. This codes for CSAHKLADNEQFF.